The 2 T cell receptor beta chains below were found in one sample sequenced in a study of PD-1 blockade in classical Hodgkin lymphoma (dated by TCRdb to about 2020). The library was made by the immunoSEQ multiplex PCR assay. This immuneACCESS table, as held by TCRdb, lists in-frame sequences with V and J called but not all clones. Of the missing ones, under half trace to an unresolved V gene in checked studies; the others have no known cause. Across this sample there are 25,000 to 30,000 clones, with roughly 86% seen only once. Of the sample, more than 9% falls within the top ten clones. Reading the label with the study, this specimen's time point is: cycle 2 day 1 (C2D1) of nivolumab. All trial patients had relapsed after autologous stem cell transplantation, with cohorts A, B and C differing in prior brentuximab vedotin exposure. The sample was peripheral blood mononuclear cells (PBMCs), taken before the second cycle of nivolumab. These receptors were taken from a human donor with classical Hodgkin lymphoma.

The J gene is TRBJ2-7, the V gene TRBV10-3; 11 bases are a match to TRBD2. Germline values: CDR1 ENHRY, CDR2 SYGVKD. Trimming at V came to 0 bases and at J to 6 bases, leaving 7 bases not matched to a gene. This CDR3 is built from 16 residues. The CDR3 spells CAISESGSGGAGEQYF. CDR3 sequence (DNA): TGTGCCATCAGTGAGTCGGGTAGCGGGGGGGCCGGCGAGCAGTACTTC.

The V and J genes are TRBV11-2 and TRBJ1-4; 8 nucleotides align to TRBD1. J lost 0 bases, V lost 5 bases, and 14 bases had no gene match. Germline V gene sequence: CDR1 SGHAT, CDR2 FQNNGV. The CDR3 is 19 residues long. The CDR3 DNA reads as TGTGCCAGCAGCCTTCGGACAGGGCTAAACCATGCAACTAATGAAAAACTGTTTTTT. It specifies CASSLRTGLNHATNEKLFF.